These 2 T cell receptor beta chains were sequenced from one sample in a study of T cell repertoires in aging, cancer and after chemotherapy. TCR beta rearrangements were amplified from peripheral blood genomic DNA. A mixed TRB-A/B primer pool amplified rearranged TRB by multiplex touch-down PCR. MiXCR, run by TCRdb on the multiplex PCR reads, gives a single entry per CDR3 protein. The sample holds 7,000 to 9,000 distinct CDR3 sequences; roughly two fifths are singletons and the top ten take approximately 13%. Material: blood. The receptors were sampled from a human donor with a solid tumor.

The rearrangement uses TRBV6-5 and TRBJ1-1; 9 bases fit TRBD1. The CDR3 spans 15 residues. The junction had 9 bases not matched to a gene; V was cut back by 6 bases and J by 4 bases. Germline CDR1 reads MNHEY; CDR2 reads SVGAGI. This chain's CDR3 is CASRTGDRVGTEAFF. In DNA, the CDR3 is TGTGCCAGCAGGACGGGGGACAGGGTAGGCACTGAAGCTTTCTTT.

This clonotype showed up just a few times. One junction end does not reproduce the germline sequence, and a read error may be involved. The CDR3 region is CASSQFTSSNEQYF. The CDR3 DNA reads TGTGCCAGCAGCCAATTTACTAGCTCCAACGAGCAGTACTTC. The chain has TRBV11-3 and TRBJ2-7; TRBD2 might be the D (6 bases). CDR1 and CDR2 (germline): SGHNT, YENEEA. This CDR3 contains 14 residues.